This T cell receptor beta chain comes out of a study of memory CD4+ T cells and cytomegalovirus serostatus. CDR1 is SEHNR and CDR2 is FQNEAQ in the germline V gene (reference sequence). The CDR3 extends over 15 amino acids. The V end lost 2 bases, the J end lost 0 bases, and 8 bases lay between the germline ends. Single viable CD3+CD4+CD8-CD45RO+ cells were sorted as the memory CD4+ T cells. Libraries were prepared by immunoSEQ multiplex PCR; TCRdb keeps only in-frame clonotypes and omits some of them. The profile shows about 82,000 clones, approximately 84% of them singletons. This clone has more than one count but fewer than ten.

This sequence joins TRBV7-9 and TRBJ1-5; D is unresolved. Sequenced input: memory CD4+ T cells from blood. This clonotype originated in an adult in good health and CMV-seronegative. CDR3 nucleotides: TGTGCCAGCAGCTTATATGGGTATAGCAATCAGCCCCAGCATTTT. Protein: CASSLYGYSNQPQHF.